The rows below give T cell receptor beta chains drawn from one sample of a study of CD8+ T cells in alopecia areata. Sequencing was performed with immunoSEQ multiplex PCR; in TCRdb, only in-frame clones are kept and a portion is missing. The sample shows about 150,000 clones, roughly 60% of them seen only once. Sequenced material: CD4+ T cells sorted from blood. All receptors come from a human donor in good health. Both conserved end residues are part of each CDR3. The order of the fields is D gene, V gene, J gene, clone size, CDR3 protein, CDR3 DNA. D genes are given only for firm matches. Part of the rows lack a size; the others show once, few, many or a class for expanded clones.

.,TRBV23-1,TRBJ1-1,.,CASSRRQSSNTEAFF,TGCGCCAGCAGTCGAAGACAGTCCTCAAACACTGAAGCTTTCTTT
.,TRBV7-9,TRBJ2-7,.,CASSGNYEQYF,TGTGCCAGCAGCGGAAACTACGAGCAGTACTTC
.,TRBV15,TRBJ1-2,.,CATRPGGLQTRGYTF,TGTGCCACCCGTCCCGGGGGACTCCAGACACGTGGCTACACCTTC
.,TRBV29-1,TRBJ1-2,.,CSVAKDSNYGYTF,TGCAGCGTGGCGAAGGACAGTAACTATGGCTACACCTTC
.,TRBV7-8,TRBJ2-5,.,CASSLLLGTQYF,TGTGCCAGCAGCTTGCTGTTAGGGACCCAGTACTTC
TRBD1,TRBV9,TRBJ1-1,.,CASSAHGQGEAFF,TGTGCCAGCAGCGCCCATGGACAGGGTGAAGCTTTCTTT
.,TRBV27,TRBJ1-2,.,CASSFWGGGYTF,TGTGCCAGCAGTTTTTGGGGGGGAGGCTACACCTTC
.,TRBV6-5,TRBJ1-2,.,CASSPAASANYGYTF,TGTGCCAGCAGTCCCGCCGCTTCTGCTAACTATGGCTACACCTTC
.,TRBV28,TRBJ1-5,.,CASSQTGWGSNQPQHF,TGTGCCAGCAGTCAGACGGGTTGGGGCAGCAATCAGCCCCAGCATTTT
.,TRBV7-2,TRBJ1-1,few,CASSFGGMNTEAFF,TGTGCCAGCAGCTTCGGGGGTATGAACACTGAAGCTTTCTTT
TRBD2,TRBV7-9,TRBJ2-3,.,CASRSSGGSGQDTQYF,TGTGCCAGCAGGTCCTCGGGAGGTAGCGGGCAAGATACGCAGTATTTT
TRBD2,TRBV30,TRBJ2-7,few,CAWSRRASGLAEQYF,TGTGCCTGGAGTCGTAGGGCTAGCGGGTTGGCCGAGCAGTACTTC
.,TRBV29-1,TRBJ1-2,.,CSAGDIANYGYTF,TGCAGCGCTGGGGACATAGCTAACTATGGCTACACCTTC
TRBD1,TRBV18,TRBJ2-1,few,CASSPPNADREQFF,TGTGCCAGCTCACCGCCTAACGCGGACAGGGAGCAGTTCTTC
.,TRBV30,TRBJ2-5,.,CAWSVWYGPQETQYF,TGTGCCTGGAGTGTATGGTATGGTCCTCAAGAGACCCAGTACTTC
.,TRBV28,TRBJ2-1,.,CASSSDRNEQFF,TGTGCCAGCAGTTCCGACAGGAATGAGCAGTTCTTC
.,TRBV5-1,TRBJ2-7,once,CASSFKGPASEQYF,TGCGCCAGCAGCTTCAAAGGGCCAGCGAGCGAGCAGTACTTC
.,TRBV19,TRBJ1-2,few,CASSVVGMARGYTF,TGTGCCAGTAGTGTGGTCGGGATGGCGCGCGGCTACACCTTC
.,TRBV6-5,TRBJ2-1,.,CASSYSRSAEQFF,TGTGCCAGCAGTTACTCGCGAAGCGCCGAGCAGTTCTTC
TRBD2,TRBV27,TRBJ2-3,.,CASSFRVPTSGWTDTQYF,TGTGCCAGCAGTTTCAGGGTCCCCACTAGCGGGTGGACAGATACGCAGTATTTT
.,TRBV4-1,TRBJ2-2,once,CASSQVPNSPGELFF,TGCGCCAGCAGCCAAGTCCCTAACTCGCCCGGGGAGCTGTTTTTT
.,TRBV29-1,TRBJ2-3,.,CSVEGGRELTDTQYF,TGCAGCGTTGAAGGGGGGCGGGAACTCACAGATACGCAGTATTTT
.,TRBV4-1,TRBJ1-4,many,CASSRAPNEKLFF,TGCGCCAGCAGCCGGGCCCCAAATGAAAAACTGTTTTTT
.,TRBV5-6,TRBJ2-7,.,CASSLGLSNPTGYEQYF,TGTGCCAGCAGCTTAGGACTCAGCAATCCGACCGGCTACGAGCAGTACTTC
TRBD2,TRBV9,TRBJ2-5,.,CASSPQPYGVAGEETQYF,TGTGCCAGCAGCCCCCAGCCCTACGGGGTAGCGGGAGAAGAGACCCAGTACTTC
.,TRBV6-5,TRBJ1-1,.,CASSLRPILNTEAFF,TGTGCCAGCAGTTTGAGGCCGATCTTGAACACTGAAGCTTTCTTT
.,TRBV7-6,TRBJ2-5,.,CASSLAAQTQYF,TGTGCCAGCAGCTTAGCCGCCCAGACCCAGTACTTC
.,TRBV28,TRBJ2-1,.,CASNSMGAGSFF,TGTGCCAGCAACTCGATGGGGGCTGGGTCGTTCTTC
.,TRBV6-5,TRBJ1-4,few,CASFSGLPNEKLFF,TGTGCCAGTTTTTCCGGACTCCCTAATGAAAAACTGTTTTTT
.,TRBV19,TRBJ1-5,.,CASNPGNDQPQHF,TGTGCCAGTAACCCGGGTAACGATCAGCCCCAGCATTTT
TRBD1,TRBV29-1,TRBJ2-7,.,CSVDRGPYEQYF,TGCAGCGTTGACAGGGGGCCCTACGAGCAGTACTTC
.,TRBV5-6,TRBJ1-5,.,CASSSKGRNPQQPQHF,TGTGCCAGCAGCTCAAAGGGGAGGAACCCTCAACAGCCCCAGCATTTT
.,TRBV29-1,TRBJ2-2,.,CSVGVGNTGELFF,TGCAGCGTTGGGGTGGGAAACACCGGGGAGCTGTTTTTT
TRBD1,TRBV29-1,TRBJ2-2,.,CSVGDREDTGELFF,TGCAGCGTTGGGGACAGGGAGGACACCGGGGAGCTGTTTTTT
.,TRBV27,TRBJ1-1,.,CASRTDSITEAFF,TGTGCCAGCAGAACTGACAGTATCACTGAAGCTTTCTTT
TRBD2,TRBV6-5,TRBJ2-1,few,CASSPGLAGGFEQFF,TGTGCCAGCAGTCCGGGACTAGCGGGAGGTTTTGAGCAGTTCTTC
.,TRBV12-5,TRBJ2-1,.,CAYNEQFF,TGTGCGTACAATGAGCAGTTCTTC
.,TRBV27,TRBJ2-5,.,CASRTLIGTQYF,TGTGCCAGCAGGACTCTAATTGGGACCCAGTACTTC
TRBD1,TRBV27,TRBJ1-2,.,CASSTGQGVTVWGYTF,TGTGCCAGCAGTACCGGACAGGGGGTGACCGTATGGGGCTACACCTTC
.,TRBV4-1,TRBJ2-3,.,CASSLGFGDLTDTQYF,TGCGCCAGCAGCCTAGGGTTTGGGGACCTCACAGATACGCAGTATTTT
.,TRBV2,TRBJ2-7,.,CASKSDRSSYEQYF,TGTGCCAGCAAGAGTGACAGGAGCTCCTACGAGCAGTACTTC
TRBD1,TRBV2,TRBJ2-1,few,CASTFPGTGRNEQFF,TGTGCCAGCACCTTCCCCGGGACAGGGCGGAATGAGCAGTTCTTC
TRBD1,TRBV4-1,TRBJ1-2,few,CASSQNGQGRGYTF,TGCGCCAGCAGCCAGAATGGACAGGGTCGGGGCTACACCTTC
.,TRBV29-1,TRBJ2-1,few,CSVYRALGNEQFF,TGCAGCGTCTACAGGGCTTTAGGGAATGAGCAGTTCTTC
.,TRBV2,TRBJ2-7,.,CASSLWGTYEQYF,TGTGCCAGCAGTTTATGGGGGACCTACGAGCAGTACTTC
.,TRBV15,TRBJ2-5,.,CATSRDLREKETQYF,TGTGCCACCAGCAGAGATTTACGGGAGAAAGAGACCCAGTACTTC
.,TRBV4-1,TRBJ2-4,few,CASSQEGIEYF,TGCGCCAGCAGCCAAGAGGGGATAGAGTACTTC
TRBD1,TRBV30,TRBJ2-1,.,CAWMVPGGKSYNEQFF,TGTGCCTGGATGGTGCCAGGGGGTAAGTCCTACAATGAGCAGTTCTTC
.,TRBV30,TRBJ2-7,once,CAWSDRSDEQYF,TGTGCCTGGAGTGATAGGAGTGACGAGCAGTACTTC
TRBD1,TRBV6-1,TRBJ1-1,.,CATKKTGDANTEAFF,TGTGCCACCAAGAAGACAGGGGACGCGAACACTGAAGCTTTCTTT
TRBD2,TRBV6-1,TRBJ2-6,few,CASSGLAGVGANVLTF,TGTGCCAGCAGTGGACTAGCGGGAGTTGGGGCCAACGTCCTGACTTTC
.,TRBV29-1,TRBJ2-7,.,CSVARGTTYEQYF,TGCAGCGTCGCGCGGGGGACAACTTACGAGCAGTACTTC
.,TRBV30,TRBJ2-1,.,CAWSLGWGEQFF,TGTGCCTGGAGTCTGGGGTGGGGTGAGCAGTTCTTC
TRBD2,TRBV30,TRBJ2-1,.,CAWSLLAGVRSYNEQFF,TGTGCCTGGAGTTTACTAGCGGGAGTTAGGTCCTACAATGAGCAGTTCTTC
TRBD1,TRBV7-9,TRBJ1-2,.,CASSAGTGGYTF,TGTGCCAGCAGCGCAGGGACAGGAGGCTACACCTTC
.,TRBV7-8,TRBJ2-5,few,CASRFSGTETQYF,TGTGCCAGCAGATTTAGTGGGACGGAGACCCAGTACTTC
TRBD1,TRBV6-5,TRBJ2-1,.,CASYGTGAFGEQFF,TGTGCCAGCTACGGGACAGGTGCCTTTGGTGAGCAGTTCTTC
.,TRBV5-1,TRBJ1-1,.,CASSLGQVTEAFF,TGCGCCAGCAGCTTGGGGCAGGTCACTGAAGCTTTCTTT
TRBD1,TRBV7-9,TRBJ2-5,.,CASTPGQGGLQETQYF,TGTGCCAGCACCCCAGGACAGGGGGGATTACAAGAGACCCAGTACTTC
TRBD1,TRBV4-1,TRBJ2-5,few,CASSQDPRQGRETQYF,TGCGCCAGCAGCCAAGATCCCAGACAGGGTCGAGAGACCCAGTACTTC